This T cell receptor beta chain appears in the sequencing data of a study of blood T cell repertoires in COVID-19. Study overall: Acute and convalescent COVID-19 samples came from the United States, Italy and Spain. Sources were T cells, B-cell-depleted T cells, or PBMCs; the material itself was cDNA or gDNA.

Germline CDR1 and CDR2: MDHEN and SYDVKM. V was clipped by 2 bases and J by 9 bases, with 8 bases between them. CDR3 length equals 12 residues. Methods used by the authors: By means of reference gene primer amplification, nucleated cell counts were estimated. This table comes from immunoSEQ multiplex PCR, and its TCRdb copy is limited to in-frame clones, with some not included. The D gene and trimming were derived from the DNA, and the V and J assignments and clone size from that table. Of tens of thousands of clones detected, about 85% appear once; the ten largest clones hold 5.4%. The material sequenced was peripheral blood. The chain couples TRBV28 to TRBJ2-1; no definite D call. The clonotype was recovered from a man between 50 and 59 years old with active COVID-19. CDR3 coding DNA: TGTGCCAGCAGTTTAAGCTTGGTTGAGCAGTTCTTC. Amino acids: CASSLSLVEQFF.